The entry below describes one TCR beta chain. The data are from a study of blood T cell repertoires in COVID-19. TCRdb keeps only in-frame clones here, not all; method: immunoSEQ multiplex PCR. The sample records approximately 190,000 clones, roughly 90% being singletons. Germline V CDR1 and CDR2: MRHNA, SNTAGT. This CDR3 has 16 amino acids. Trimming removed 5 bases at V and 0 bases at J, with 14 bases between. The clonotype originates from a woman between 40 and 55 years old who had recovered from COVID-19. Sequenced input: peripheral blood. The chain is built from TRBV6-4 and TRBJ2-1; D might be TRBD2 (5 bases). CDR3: CASSPGATSSYNEQFF. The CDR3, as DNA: TGTGCCAGCAGTCCCGGAGCAACTAGCTCCTACAATGAGCAGTTCTTC.